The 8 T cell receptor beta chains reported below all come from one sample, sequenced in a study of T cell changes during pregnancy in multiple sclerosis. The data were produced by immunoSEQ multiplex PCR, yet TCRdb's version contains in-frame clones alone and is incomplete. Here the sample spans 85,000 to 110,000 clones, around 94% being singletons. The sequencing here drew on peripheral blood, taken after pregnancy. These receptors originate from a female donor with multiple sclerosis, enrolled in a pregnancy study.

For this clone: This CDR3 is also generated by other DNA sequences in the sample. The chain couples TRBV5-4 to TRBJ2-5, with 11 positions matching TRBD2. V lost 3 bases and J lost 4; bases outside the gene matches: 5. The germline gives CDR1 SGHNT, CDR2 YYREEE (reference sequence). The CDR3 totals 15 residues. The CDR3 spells CASSSGTSGGETQYF. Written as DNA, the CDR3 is TGTGCCAGCAGCTCAGGGACTAGCGGCGGAGAGACCCAGTACTTC.

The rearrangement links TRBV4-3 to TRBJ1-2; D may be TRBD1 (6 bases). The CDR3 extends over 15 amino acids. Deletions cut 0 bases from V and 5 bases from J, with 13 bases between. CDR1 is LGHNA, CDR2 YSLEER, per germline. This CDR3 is CASSQDRGALYGYTF. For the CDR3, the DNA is TGCGCCAGCAGCCAAGACAGGGGAGCCCTATATGGCTACACCTTC.

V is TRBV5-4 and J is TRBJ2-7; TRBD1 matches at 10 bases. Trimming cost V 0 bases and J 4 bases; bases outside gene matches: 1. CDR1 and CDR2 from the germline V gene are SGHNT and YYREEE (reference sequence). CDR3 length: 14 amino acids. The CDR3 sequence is CASSLGGQGYEQYF. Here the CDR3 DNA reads TGTGCCAGCAGCTTGGGGGGACAGGGGTACGAGCAGTACTTC.

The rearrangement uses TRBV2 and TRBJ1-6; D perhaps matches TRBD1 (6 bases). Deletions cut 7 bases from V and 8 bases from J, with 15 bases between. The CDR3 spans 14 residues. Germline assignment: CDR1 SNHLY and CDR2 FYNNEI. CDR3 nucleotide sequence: TGTGCCAGCACCGAAAGGGGGTCTTATTCACCCCTCCACTTT. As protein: CASTERGSYSPLHF.

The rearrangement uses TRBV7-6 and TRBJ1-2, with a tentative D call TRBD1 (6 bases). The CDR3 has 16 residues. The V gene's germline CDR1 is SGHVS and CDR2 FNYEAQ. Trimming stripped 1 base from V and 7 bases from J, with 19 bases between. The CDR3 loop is CASSLEGGRGKTGYTF. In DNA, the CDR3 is TGTGCCAGCAGCTTAGAGGGGGGGCGGGGAAAGACTGGCTACACCTTC.

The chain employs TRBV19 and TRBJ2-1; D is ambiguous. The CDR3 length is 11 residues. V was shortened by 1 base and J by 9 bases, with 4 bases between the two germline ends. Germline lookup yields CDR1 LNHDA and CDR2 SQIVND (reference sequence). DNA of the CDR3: TGTGCCAGTAGTATAGCGGGTGAGCAGTTCTTC. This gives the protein CASSIAGEQFF.

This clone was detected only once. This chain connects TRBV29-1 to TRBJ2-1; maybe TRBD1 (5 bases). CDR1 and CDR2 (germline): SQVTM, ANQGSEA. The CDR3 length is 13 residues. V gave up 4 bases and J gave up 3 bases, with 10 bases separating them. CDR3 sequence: CSVVGALYNEQFF. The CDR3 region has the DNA TGCAGCGTTGTAGGGGCCCTCTACAATGAGCAGTTCTTC.

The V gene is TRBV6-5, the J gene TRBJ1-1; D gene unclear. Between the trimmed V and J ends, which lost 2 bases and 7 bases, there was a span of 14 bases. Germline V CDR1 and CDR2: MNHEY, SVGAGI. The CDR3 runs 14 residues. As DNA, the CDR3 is TGTGCCAGCAGTTACGTACCCGGAGTTATTGAAGCTTTCTTT. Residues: CASSYVPGVIEAFF.